Listed below are T cell receptor beta chains from one sample, sequenced in a study of technical replicates of blood from several donors. Measured with immunoSEQ multiplex PCR; TCRdb has only the in-frame clones, and not every one. Of 80,000 to 95,000 clones listed, 94% are singletons. Sequencing was done on a sample of T cells isolated from PBMCs. These receptors came from a human donor in good health. Each CDR3 is given with its conserved first and last residue. A D gene is named only where the DNA matches it firmly. Where a row states a size, it is once, few, many or the class of an expanded clone; other rows omit it.

D: TRBD2; size: .; J: TRBJ2-1; V: TRBV6-1; DNA: TGTGCCAGCCTAATTAGCGGGGGGGCCGGCAATGAGCAGTTCTTC; CDR3: CASLISGGAGNEQFF
D: TRBD1; size: .; J: TRBJ2-1; V: TRBV5-4; DNA: TGTGCCAGCAGCTTGGGGACAGGGTACAATGAGCAGTTCTTC; CDR3: CASSLGTGYNEQFF
D: TRBD2; size: .; J: TRBJ2-7; V: TRBV5-1; DNA: TGCGCCAGCAGCTTGGAGCGGGAGGCGAGCGAGCAGTACTTC; CDR3: CASSLEREASEQYF
D: TRBD1; size: .; J: TRBJ2-5; V: TRBV27; DNA: TGTGCCAGCAGAAGAAGACAGGGCTTACAAGAGACCCAGTACTTC; CDR3: CASRRRQGLQETQYF
D: TRBD1; size: .; J: TRBJ1-6; V: TRBV7-2; DNA: TGTGCCAGCAGCTTCTATGGGACAGGGGGCATCGATTCACCCCTCCACTTT; CDR3: CASSFYGTGGIDSPLHF
D: TRBD1; size: .; J: TRBJ2-7; V: TRBV27; DNA: TGTGCCAGCAGTTATCGCCGGGACAGCTTGCAGTACTTC; CDR3: CASSYRRDSLQYF
D: TRBD1; size: once; J: TRBJ2-7; V: TRBV27; DNA: TGTGCCAGCAGTTCCTTAGGACAGGGACCCTACGAGCAGTACTTC; CDR3: CASSSLGQGPYEQYF
D: .; size: once; J: TRBJ2-2; V: TRBV28; DNA: TGTGCCACCAGCCCTTTCGGGAGAGGACACACCGGGGAGCTGTTTTTT; CDR3: CATSPFGRGHTGELFF
D: .; size: .; J: TRBJ1-2; V: TRBV30; DNA: TGTGCCTGCCTTGGGGCCTATACCTATGGCTACACCTTC; CDR3: CACLGAYTYGYTF
D: .; size: .; J: TRBJ1-5; V: TRBV27; DNA: TGTGCCAGCAGTTTAAATTACTATCAGCCCCAGCATTTT; CDR3: CASSLNYYQPQHF
D: .; size: .; J: TRBJ2-7; V: TRBV2; DNA: TGTGCCAGCATTAACTATCTCTACGAGCAGTACTTC; CDR3: CASINYLYEQYF
D: TRBD2; size: .; J: TRBJ2-7; V: TRBV10-1; DNA: TGCGCCAACAGAGGAGTTAGCGGGGGCCTCTCCTACTACGAGCAGTACTTC; CDR3: CANRGVSGGLSYYEQYF
D: TRBD2; size: .; J: TRBJ2-7; V: TRBV10-2; DNA: TGCGCCAGCAGTGGACTAGCGGGAGGGCCGATATTTTCCGAGCAGTACTTC; CDR3: CASSGLAGGPIFSEQYF
D: TRBD2; size: .; J: TRBJ2-1; V: TRBV9; DNA: TGTGCCAGCAGCCCGGGACTAGCGGGAGGGCCGAGATACAATGAGCAGTTCTTC; CDR3: CASSPGLAGGPRYNEQFF
D: TRBD2; size: .; J: TRBJ2-1; V: TRBV25-1; DNA: TGTGCCAGCAGTGAATCTGCGGGAGGGTGGAATGAGCAGTTCTTC; CDR3: CASSESAGGWNEQFF
D: TRBD1; size: .; J: TRBJ1-1; V: TRBV5-4; DNA: TGTGCCAGCAGCCTCGGGACAGCCGACACTGAAGCTTTCTTT; CDR3: CASSLGTADTEAFF
D: .; size: .; J: TRBJ1-1; V: TRBV20-1; DNA: TGCAGTGCCGGGCAGGGCCGAGCTTTCTTT; CDR3: CSAGQGRAFF
D: .; size: .; J: TRBJ2-2; V: TRBV7-9; DNA: TGTGCCAGCAGCTTAGCCGGCACCGGGGAGCTGTTTTTT; CDR3: CASSLAGTGELFF
D: .; size: once; J: TRBJ1-1; V: TRBV7-9; DNA: TGTGCCGATACAGGTACGGGCACTGAAGCTTTCTTT; CDR3: CADTGTGTEAFF
D: .; size: .; J: TRBJ1-2; V: TRBV11-2; DNA: TGTGCCAGCAGCTTAGATCTTGCGTGGGGGCGCGACTATGGCTACACCTTC; CDR3: CASSLDLAWGRDYGYTF
D: TRBD1; size: .; J: TRBJ2-5; V: TRBV27; DNA: TGTGCCAGCAGTTCCCTCCCGACAGGGATAGAGACCCAGTACTTC; CDR3: CASSSLPTGIETQYF
D: .; size: .; J: TRBJ2-7; V: TRBV14; DNA: TGTGCCAGCAGCCAAGTTAGCGGGACAGAAGAGCAGTACTTC; CDR3: CASSQVSGTEEQYF
D: TRBD2; size: .; J: TRBJ2-5; V: TRBV28; DNA: TGTGCCAGCCTACTAGCGGACCAAGAGACCCAGTACTTC; CDR3: CASLLADQETQYF
D: .; size: .; J: TRBJ1-1; V: TRBV10-2; DNA: TGCGCCAGCAGTGAGTCCGGAGTTAACACTGAAGCTTTCTTT; CDR3: CASSESGVNTEAFF
D: TRBD2; size: .; J: TRBJ2-1; V: TRBV5-1; DNA: TGCGCCAGCAGCTTGGAACTAGCGGGAGCCAATGAGCAGTTCTTC; CDR3: CASSLELAGANEQFF
D: .; size: .; J: TRBJ1-4; V: TRBV7-8; DNA: TGTGCCAGCAGCAGAGGGATTAATGAAAAACTGTTTTTT; CDR3: CASSRGINEKLFF
D: .; size: .; J: TRBJ1-1; V: TRBV4-2; DNA: TGTGCCAGCAGCCAAGCGCGCGGGCTGAACACTGAAGCTTTCTTT; CDR3: CASSQARGLNTEAFF
D: .; size: .; J: TRBJ2-1; V: TRBV19; DNA: TGTGCCAGTAGTAGCAGGGCCTCCTTGGAGATGCAGTTCTTC; CDR3: CASSSRASLEMQFF
D: TRBD2; size: .; J: TRBJ2-1; V: TRBV30; DNA: TGTGCCTGGGAAGCGGGGGGAGGTCTCCATGAGCAGTTCTTC; CDR3: CAWEAGGGLHEQFF
D: .; size: .; J: TRBJ1-5; V: TRBV18; DNA: TGTGCCAGCTCACCACCTCAAATGGGGGGTCTGACTTATCAGCCCCAGCATTTT; CDR3: CASSPPQMGGLTYQPQHF
D: .; size: .; J: TRBJ2-2; V: TRBV5-1; DNA: TGCGCCAGCAGCCTCACTTACACCGGGGAGCTGTTTTTT; CDR3: CASSLTYTGELFF
D: TRBD1; size: once; J: TRBJ1-5; V: TRBV4-1; DNA: TGCGCCAGCAGCCACGGAACAGGGGGACGGGTTCCCCAGCATTTT; CDR3: CASSHGTGGRVPQHF
D: .; size: .; J: TRBJ1-2; V: TRBV5-4; DNA: TGTGCCAGCAGCGGAAGGGGCCATGGCTACACCTTC; CDR3: CASSGRGHGYTF
D: .; size: .; J: TRBJ2-2; V: TRBV12-5; DNA: TGTGCTAGTGGTTTGGGGTTGACAGTTAGGAACACCGGGGAGCTGTTTTTT; CDR3: CASGLGLTVRNTGELFF
D: TRBD1; size: few; J: TRBJ1-3; V: TRBV5-4; DNA: TGTGCCAGCAGCTTAGGAGGGGACAGCACCATATATTTT; CDR3: CASSLGGDSTIYF
D: .; size: .; J: TRBJ2-2; V: TRBV5-1; DNA: TGCGCCAGCAGAGGCGGGGAAGGGGCGACCGGGGAGCTGTTTTTT; CDR3: CASRGGEGATGELFF
D: TRBD1; size: .; J: TRBJ2-6; V: TRBV19; DNA: TGTGCCAGTAGCGAACAGACAGGGCCCGGGGCCAACGTCCTGACTTTC; CDR3: CASSEQTGPGANVLTF
D: TRBD1; size: .; J: TRBJ2-2; V: TRBV28; DNA: TGTGCCAGCTCGGGACAGGGGTTTTTGGGGGAGCTGTTTTTT; CDR3: CASSGQGFLGELFF
D: .; size: .; J: TRBJ2-7; V: TRBV19; DNA: TGTGCCAGTAGTATACAGGGATACGAGCAGTACTTC; CDR3: CASSIQGYEQYF
D: TRBD1; size: .; J: TRBJ2-7; V: TRBV7-2; DNA: TGTGCCAGCAGCTTACCGGGACAGGTTTCTCACGAGCAGTACTTC; CDR3: CASSLPGQVSHEQYF
D: .; size: .; J: TRBJ1-1; V: TRBV4-1; DNA: TGCGCCAGCAGCCTCAGAGGGGGAAAAACTGAAGCTTTCTTT; CDR3: CASSLRGGKTEAFF